This T cell receptor (beta chain) was retrieved from a study of monozygotic twins with inflammatory bowel disease. Each donor gave roughly 2.5 ml of peripheral blood. Germline V gene data show CDR1 as SQVTM and CDR2 as ANQGSEA. The CDR3 totals 14 residues. Making each TCR library took approximately 3,400 ng of total RNA. The authors made each sample's cDNA in eight separate reactions. UMIs were attached via template switching, each with a 6-nucleotide sample barcode. TCRdb processed the 5' RACE reads again and assigns one entry to each CDR3 protein, with no DNA. The sample yields approximately 420,000 distinct CDR3 sequences, of which the top ten take up 2% to 3%.

The chain has TRBV29-1 and TRBJ1-2; TCRdb outputs TRBD1, but without DNA this stays unchecked. This TCR derives from a human donor with ulcerative colitis or Crohn's disease, or a healthy co-twin of an affected twin (not recorded which). Sequencing input: blood. The chain's CDR3 is CSVASGTGVYGYTF.